The rows below give T cell receptor beta chains drawn from one sample of a study of T cells in Graves' hyperthyroidism and ophthalmopathy. Using its own MiXCR run on the multiplex PCR reads, TCRdb lists one record per CDR3 protein. The repertoire holds about 290,000 distinct CDR3 sequences, with more than 10% as singletons. The sequenced material came from blood. These receptor sequences come from a woman younger than 45 with Graves' hyperthyroidism that later progressed to Graves' ophthalmopathy. Each CDR3 is given with its conserved first and last residue. Fields, in order: J gene, clone size, V gene, CDR3 protein. Size is stated for part of the rows, as once, few or many counts, or as a class when the clone is expanded.

j_call: TRBJ2-7
clone_size: NA
v_call: TRBV2
cdr3_aa: CASTREGGGEQYF

j_call: TRBJ2-5
clone_size: NA
v_call: TRBV9
cdr3_aa: CASSAGGTNQETQYF

j_call: TRBJ1-5
clone_size: many
v_call: TRBV5-8
cdr3_aa: CASSLETGGSQPQHF

j_call: TRBJ1-3
clone_size: once
v_call: TRBV25-1
cdr3_aa: CATKGPGNTIYF

j_call: TRBJ2-7
clone_size: many
v_call: TRBV12-3/TRBV12-4
cdr3_aa: CASSFVGAYEQYF

j_call: TRBJ2-7
clone_size: many
v_call: TRBV5-5
cdr3_aa: CASSLSGQGFYEQYF

j_call: TRBJ2-1
clone_size: many
v_call: TRBV28
cdr3_aa: CASSRRPGNEQFF

j_call: TRBJ1-2
clone_size: many
v_call: TRBV27
cdr3_aa: CASSLLAGVGRGNYGYTF

j_call: TRBJ2-3
clone_size: many
v_call: TRBV3-1
cdr3_aa: CASIGFGTGRGNTQYF

j_call: TRBJ2-1
clone_size: many
v_call: TRBV28
cdr3_aa: CASASGASYGQFF

j_call: TRBJ2-7
clone_size: few
v_call: TRBV6-9
cdr3_aa: CASSSYGGPYEQYF

j_call: TRBJ2-1
clone_size: many
v_call: TRBV12-3/TRBV12-4
cdr3_aa: CASIREGGEQFF

j_call: TRBJ2-6
clone_size: many
v_call: TRBV18
cdr3_aa: CASSPQRGQGNGANVLTF

j_call: TRBJ1-1
clone_size: many
v_call: TRBV20-1
cdr3_aa: CSAQAVQGVGTEAFF

j_call: TRBJ2-7
clone_size: many
v_call: TRBV19
cdr3_aa: CASSFLLTGGPRGTYEQYF

j_call: TRBJ2-2
clone_size: NA
v_call: TRBV4-1
cdr3_aa: CASSILGFGELFF

j_call: TRBJ2-1
clone_size: many
v_call: TRBV13
cdr3_aa: CASSQRPGAPNEQFF

j_call: TRBJ2-3
clone_size: many
v_call: TRBV24-1
cdr3_aa: CATSDFTTGGTDTQYF

j_call: TRBJ2-1
clone_size: many
v_call: TRBV20-1
cdr3_aa: CSASGPHTGAYNEQFF

j_call: TRBJ1-6
clone_size: few
v_call: TRBV18
cdr3_aa: CASSLQGGGNSPLHF

j_call: TRBJ2-6
clone_size: NA
v_call: TRBV19
cdr3_aa: CASRRQGASGANVLTF

j_call: TRBJ2-7
clone_size: few
v_call: TRBV19
cdr3_aa: CASSRKGAHEQYF

j_call: TRBJ2-7
clone_size: many
v_call: TRBV6-1
cdr3_aa: CASSSLDYEQYF

j_call: TRBJ2-7
clone_size: many
v_call: TRBV13
cdr3_aa: CASSFGTGIHEQYF

j_call: TRBJ1-2
clone_size: NA
v_call: TRBV20-1
cdr3_aa: CSARSGTGIFETF

j_call: TRBJ2-3
clone_size: many
v_call: TRBV29-1
cdr3_aa: CSVEDRGELAGGTDTQYF

j_call: TRBJ2-7
clone_size: NA
v_call: TRBV19
cdr3_aa: CASSIGAGPYEQYF

j_call: TRBJ2-3
clone_size: NA
v_call: TRBV6-1
cdr3_aa: CASSEGIRWEGLDTQYF

j_call: TRBJ1-2
clone_size: many
v_call: TRBV24-1
cdr3_aa: CATSEPGNYGYTF

j_call: TRBJ2-7
clone_size: few
v_call: TRBV13
cdr3_aa: CASSLGDRAREQYF

j_call: TRBJ1-2
clone_size: few
v_call: TRBV4-3
cdr3_aa: CASSQDIAGRVGNGYTF

j_call: TRBJ2-3
clone_size: many
v_call: TRBV20-1
cdr3_aa: CSAPISGRTDTQYF

j_call: TRBJ2-4
clone_size: many
v_call: TRBV11-2
cdr3_aa: CASSLYGTGGKNIQYF

j_call: TRBJ2-3
clone_size: NA
v_call: TRBV5-8
cdr3_aa: CASSLGGRDTDTQYF

j_call: TRBJ2-5
clone_size: many
v_call: TRBV3-1
cdr3_aa: CASSATSGQETQYF

j_call: TRBJ2-7
clone_size: NA
v_call: TRBV6-2/TRBV6-3
cdr3_aa: CASSWGLAVYEQYF

j_call: TRBJ1-2
clone_size: many
v_call: TRBV28
cdr3_aa: CASSLNSWGYTF